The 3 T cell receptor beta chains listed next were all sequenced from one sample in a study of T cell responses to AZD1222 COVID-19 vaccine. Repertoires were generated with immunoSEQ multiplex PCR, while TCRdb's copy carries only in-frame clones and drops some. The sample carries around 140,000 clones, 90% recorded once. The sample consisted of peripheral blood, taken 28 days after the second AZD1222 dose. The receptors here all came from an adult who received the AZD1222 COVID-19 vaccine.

CDR3 sequence reads: CASALSGSQETQYF. The CDR3 bases are TGTGCCAGTGCACTTAGCGGGAGCCAAGAGACCCAGTACTTC. The chain is built from TRBV6-5 and TRBJ2-5; 9 nucleotides agree with TRBD2. Germline assignment: CDR1 MNHEY and CDR2 SVGAGI. This CDR3 comprises 14 residues. Unmatched junction bases numbered 6, after V lost 9 bases and J lost 1 base.

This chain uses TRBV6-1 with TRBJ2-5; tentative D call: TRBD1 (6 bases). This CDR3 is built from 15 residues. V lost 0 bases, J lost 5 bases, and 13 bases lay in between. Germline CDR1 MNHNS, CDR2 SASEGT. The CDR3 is CASSEAEGGVETQYF. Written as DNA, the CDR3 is TGTGCCAGCAGTGAAGCGGAAGGGGGTGTTGAGACCCAGTACTTC.

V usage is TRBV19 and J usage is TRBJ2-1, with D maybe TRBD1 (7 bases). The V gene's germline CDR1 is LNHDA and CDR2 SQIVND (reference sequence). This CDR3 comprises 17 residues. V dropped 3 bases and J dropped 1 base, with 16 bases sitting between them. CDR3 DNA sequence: TGTGCCAGTAGTATCGGGAGAGGGGGCGTTTCCTACAATGAGCAGTTCTTC. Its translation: CASSIGRGGVSYNEQFF. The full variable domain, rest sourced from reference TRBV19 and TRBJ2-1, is DGGITQSPKYLFRKEGQNVTLSCEQNLNHDAMYWYRQDPGQGLRLIYYSQIVNDFQKGDIAEGYSVSREKKESFPLTVTSAQKNPTAFYLCASSIGRGGVSYNEQFFGPGTRLTVL.